The clone carrying this T cell receptor beta chain was counted ten times or more. The germline V gene encodes CDR1 ENHRY and CDR2 SYGVKD. Between the trimmed V and J ends, which lost 5 bases and 0 bases, there was a span of 10 bases. This CDR3 is built from 14 residues. For TCR beta, libraries came from iRepertoire HTBI primers and Arm-PCR of CDR3 regions. MiXCR, run by TCRdb on the multiplex PCR reads, gives a single entry per CDR3 protein. Altogether 300,000 to 500,000 distinct CDR3 sequences are present, less than 25% being singletons, with the ten largest covering 20%. This entry comes from a study of regulatory T cells in long-lasting Graves disease. The time point was: persistent/refractory GD, antithyroid drugs over 5 years with positive TRAb. RNA isolated from PBMCs was used to make the TCR library.

The chain carries TRBV10-3 and TRBJ1-2; TRBD1 might be the D (5 bases). This specimen consisted of peripheral blood mononuclear cells (PBMCs), obtained when the disease was refractory, from a patient treated with antithyroid drugs. The TCR was taken from a female donor with Graves disease. The CDR3 is CAISWGGSNYGYTF. The DNA of the CDR3 is TGTGCCATCAGTTGGGGGGGATCTAACTATGGCTACACCTTC.